This T cell receptor beta chain was captured in a study of T cell changes during pregnancy in multiple sclerosis. The ends lost 2 bases at V and 4 bases at J; junction bases unmatched: 1. The CDR3 totals 15 residues. Germline V gene sequence: CDR1 MNHNY, CDR2 SVGAGI (reference sequence). Profiling relied on immunoSEQ multiplex PCR, and the TCRdb table lists in-frame clones only, not all of them. The data hold approximately 43,000 clones, with around 95% observed a single time. Sequenced material: CD8+ T cells from peripheral blood mononuclear cells, taken after pregnancy. This TCR came from a female donor with multiple sclerosis, enrolled in a pregnancy study. This chain joins TRBV6-6 and TRBJ2-7; TRBD2 aligns across 14 bases. The DNA for the CDR3 is TGTGCCAGCAGTTACGGGACTAGCGGGAGTTACGAGCAGTACTTC. This sequence encodes CASSYGTSGSYEQYF.